This TCR beta chain was documented in a study of blood T cell repertoires in COVID-19. On the study more broadly: Samples of COVID-19 (acute and convalescent) were obtained from the United States, Italy and Spain. T cells, B-cell-depleted T cells, or PBMCs supplied cDNA or gDNA.

In the original workflow: Amplified reference gene primers provided the basis for estimating nucleated cell counts. Profiling relied on immunoSEQ multiplex PCR, and the TCRdb table lists in-frame clones only, not all of them. D and trimming were read from the DNA, whereas the V and J calls and clone size are those reported in that table. The table shows 400,000 to 450,000 clones, with about 87% occurring only once. Germline CDR1 reads SGHNT; CDR2 reads YYREEE (reference sequence). The CDR3 loop spans 14 amino acids. V gave up 6 bases and J gave up 7 bases; unmatched junction bases: 8. The source of this sequence is a woman aged 50 to 60 with COVID-19, enrolled during active disease. The rearrangement joins TRBV5-4 to TRBJ2-5; 11 bases align to TRBD2. Sequenced sample: peripheral blood. The CDR3, as DNA: TGTGCCAGCACCATGACTAGCGGGGTGGGGACCCAGTACTTC. Translation gives CASTMTSGVGTQYF. The full variable domain, rest sourced from reference TRBV5-4 and TRBJ2-5, is ETGVTQSPTHLIKTRGQQVTLRCSSQSGHNTVSWYQQALGQGPQFIFQYYREEENGRGNFPPRFSGLQFPNYSSELNVNALELDDSALYLCASTMTSGVGTQYFGPGTRLLVL.